This entry is about one TCR beta chain. Its specificity is unknown. The germline CDR1 and CDR2 sequences are MDHEN and SYDVKM. The CDR3 is made up of 14 amino acids. Trimming took off 5 bases at V and 8 bases at J, with 17 bases between the two ends. This record comes from a study of blood T cells in healthy people across ages. Study as a whole: For every two T cells, template switching captured about one barcoded beta molecule. Study findings and constraints: Observed TCR beta diversity showed a strong correlation with the percentage of naive T cells as measured by flow cytometry.

Alongside a J-beta primer mix, a sample-barcoded 5' primer served in a second PCR lasting about 7 to 12 cycles. Each cDNA molecule was tagged by a template-switch adaptor that had 12 random nucleotides. All samples gave at least 2.5 million CDR3-containing paired-end reads. MiXCR, applied by TCRdb to the 5' RACE reads, yields one record per CDR3 protein. The repertoire includes roughly 570,000 distinct CDR3 sequences, 25% to 30% of them detected once, and 18% sits in the top ten. V gene TRBV28 combines with J gene TRBJ2-3; D possibly matches TRBD1 or TRBD2 (5 bases each). The sequence came from a woman aged 70-85 years in good health. Sequencing was carried out using blood. CDR3 nucleotides: TGTGCCAGCAGTCCACATAGCGCAGGGAGTACGCAGTATTTT. Encoded protein: CASSPHSAGSTQYF.